This T cell receptor (beta chain) was captured in a study of technical replicates of blood from a few donors. The CDR3 runs to 15 residues. The V end was cut by 8 bases, the J end by 9 bases, with 25 bases between. The germline V gene has CDR1 MNHEY and CDR2 SVGAGI. Repertoires were generated with immunoSEQ multiplex PCR, while TCRdb's copy carries only in-frame clones and drops some. The table lists 70,000 to 95,000 clones, roughly 94% of them singletons. Sequenced: T cells isolated from PBMCs. This clonotype was sampled from a human donor in good health. V gene TRBV6-5 combines with J gene TRBJ1-2; D possibly corresponds to TRBD1 (5 bases). The CDR3 DNA follows: TGTGCCAGCGGGGCGGGGGACTCTCCCCATGGACGCTACACCTTC. It encodes CASGAGDSPHGRYTF.